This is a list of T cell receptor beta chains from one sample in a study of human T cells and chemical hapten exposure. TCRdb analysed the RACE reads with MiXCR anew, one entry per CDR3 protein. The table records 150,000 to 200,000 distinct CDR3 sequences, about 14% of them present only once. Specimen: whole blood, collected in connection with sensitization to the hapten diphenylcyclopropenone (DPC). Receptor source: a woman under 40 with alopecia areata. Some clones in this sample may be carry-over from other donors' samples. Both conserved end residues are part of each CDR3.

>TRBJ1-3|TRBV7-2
CASSLVVRSGNTIYF
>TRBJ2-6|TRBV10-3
CAIRDSVDSGANVLTF
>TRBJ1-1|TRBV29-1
CSVVGANTEAFF
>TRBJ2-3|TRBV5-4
CASNPGGATDTQYF
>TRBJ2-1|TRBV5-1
CASSSSLAGIHNEQFF
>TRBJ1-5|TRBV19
CASSISGLESNQPQHF
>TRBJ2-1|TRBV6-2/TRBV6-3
CASSLHTSGRGNEQFF
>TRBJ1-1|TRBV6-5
CASRDRYGSTEAFF
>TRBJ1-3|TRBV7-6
CASSTSTGAAGNTIYF
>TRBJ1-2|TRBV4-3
CASSQARRGQDGYTF
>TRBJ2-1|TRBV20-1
CSARDYRGRVDEQFF
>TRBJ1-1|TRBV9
CASSATGTENTEAFF
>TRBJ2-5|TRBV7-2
CASSLGGGLPPETQYF
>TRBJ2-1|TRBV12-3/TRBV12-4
CASSFLGLADNEQFF
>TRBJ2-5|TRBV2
CASSPRTGLQETQYF
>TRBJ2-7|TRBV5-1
CASSFGQGIYEQYF
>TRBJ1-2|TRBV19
CASKGVRDVYGYTF
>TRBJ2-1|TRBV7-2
CASSLVGGGEQFF
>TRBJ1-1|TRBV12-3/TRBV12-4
CASSLLRDRGTEAFF
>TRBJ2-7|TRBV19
CASSIAGTGGGYEQYF
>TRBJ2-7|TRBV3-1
CASSQRTGTKYF
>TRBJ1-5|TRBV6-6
CASSLVQGAGNQPQHF
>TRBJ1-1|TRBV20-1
CSARDRATYSAFF
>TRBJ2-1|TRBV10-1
CASSETYGGTGYNEQFF
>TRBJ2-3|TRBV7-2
CASSLTTAGGADTQYF
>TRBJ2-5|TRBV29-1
CSVRGQGQETQYF
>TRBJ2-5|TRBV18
CASSPWGPQVGETQYF
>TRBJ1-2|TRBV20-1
CSASDRGLTTF
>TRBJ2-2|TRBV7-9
CASSFGGAGELFF